A single sample is the source of the 21 T cell receptor beta chains below, sequenced in a study of T cell changes during pregnancy in multiple sclerosis (dated by TCRdb to the late 2010s). The library was built by means of the immunoSEQ multiplex PCR assay. TCRdb stores this immuneACCESS table with in-frame sequences only. Part of the clones is absent; in the studies checked, under half of the shortfall reflects unresolved V genes, and no reason is known for the rest. This sample lists approximately 62,000 clones; roughly 93% were detected once. The top ten clones comprise less than 5% of the sample. Here the sequenced sample was CD8+ T cells from peripheral blood mononuclear cells, taken in the second trimester of pregnancy. These receptors were obtained from a female donor with multiple sclerosis, enrolled in a pregnancy study.

CDR3 residues: CASTGANYGYTF. CDR3 coding DNA: TGTGCCAGCACCGGGGCTAACTATGGCTACACCTTC. This chain joins TRBV28 and TRBJ1-2; D is unresolved. This CDR3 region has 12 residues. Trimming pared 7 bases from V and 0 bases from J, leaving 6 bases between. In germline, CDR1 is MDHEN, CDR2 SYDVKM.

V gene TRBV6-1 combines with J gene TRBJ1-1; D is unclear. The CDR3 is 13 residues long. Germline assignment: CDR1 MNHNS and CDR2 SASEGT. The germline V and J ends were trimmed by 2 bases and 3 bases, with 7 bases remaining between them. The CDR3 region has the DNA TGTGCCAGCAGTGAAAGCCCCGACACTGAAGCTTTCTTT. Translating it yields CASSESPDTEAFF.

The chain uses TRBV11-2 and TRBJ2-7; tentatively, D is TRBD2 (5 bases). CDR1 is SGHAT and CDR2 is FQNNGV in the germline V gene. V shed 2 bases and J shed 5 bases, with 16 bases lying between them. The CDR3 has 15 residues. The CDR3 DNA reads as TGTGCCAGCAGCTTATGGTGGGAGACTCCCAACGAGCAGTACTTC. Amino acids: CASSLWWETPNEQYF.

This clone is a singleton in its sample. The chain recombines TRBV27 with TRBJ2-1; a weak D match, TRBD1 (7 bases). The germline V gene has CDR1 MNHEY and CDR2 SMNVEV (reference sequence). Deletions cut 10 bases from V and 7 bases from J, with 20 bases between. CDR3 size: 14 residues. The CDR3 sequence is CATRRTGGKNEQFF. The CDR3 nucleotides are TGTGCCACCCGTCGGACAGGAGGGAAGAATGAGCAGTTCTTC.

J is TRBJ2-7 and V is TRBV6-5, with a possible D match to TRBD1 (6 bases). V was clipped by 4 bases and J by 3 bases, with 7 bases between them. CDR3 length: 12 residues. Per germline, CDR1 MNHEY and CDR2 SVGAGI. The CDR3 DNA is TGTGCCAGCAGTTTGGACAGCTACGAGCAGTACTTC. It translates to CASSLDSYEQYF.

V gene TRBV6-4 combines with J gene TRBJ2-2; 7 bases map to TRBD1. The CDR3 extends over 15 amino acids. V lost 3 bases to trimming and J lost 5 bases; unmatched junction nucleotides: 6. Germline loops: CDR1 MRHNA, CDR2 SNTAGT. The CDR3: CASSEKTGSTGELFF. CDR3 DNA sequence: TGTGCCAGCAGTGAAAAGACAGGGAGTACCGGGGAGCTGTTTTTT.

The chain carries TRBV29-1 and TRBJ2-3, with 8 nucleotides matching TRBD1. After removal of 6 bases from V and 7 bases from J, the junction contained 9 bases not matched to a gene. The germline V gene has CDR1 SQVTM and CDR2 ANQGSEA. The CDR3 extends over 13 amino acids. The CDR3 is CSVRTGSGYTQYF. CDR3 nucleotide sequence: TGCAGCGTCAGGACAGGGAGCGGGTATACGCAGTATTTT.

V and J are TRBV7-9 and TRBJ1-5; D gene ambiguous. The CDR3 contains 13 residues. Per germline, CDR1 SEHNR and CDR2 FQNEAQ (reference sequence). The V and J ends lost 2 bases and 6 bases respectively, with 8 bases between them. The CDR3 nucleotides are TGTGCCAGCAGCTTATCAAACGGTCAGCCCCAGCATTTT. The encoded protein is CASSLSNGQPQHF.

The chain uses TRBV13 and TRBJ2-2; 8 nucleotides align to TRBD2. The CDR3 is 17 amino acids. Germline CDR1 is PRHDT and CDR2 is FYEKMQ (reference sequence). The J segment lost 1 base and the V segment lost 2 bases, leaving 6 bases of the junction unmatched. The CDR3 sequence: CASSLSGGGLNTGELFF. In DNA form, the CDR3 reads TGTGCCAGCAGCTTATCCGGGGGGGGCTTGAACACCGGGGAGCTGTTTTTT.

CDR3: CASSLVTSGGYEQYF. The CDR3 nucleotides read TGTGCCAGCAGCTTAGTGACTAGCGGGGGTTACGAGCAGTACTTC. V is TRBV7-8 and J is TRBJ2-7; 12 bases fit TRBD2. The CDR3 loop spans 15 amino acids. The trim removed 1 base at V and 4 bases at J, leaving 2 bases unmatched. In germline, CDR1 is SGHVS, CDR2 FQNEAQ.

This sequence joins TRBV18 and TRBJ2-1; possibly TRBD2 for D (5 bases). The V gene's germline CDR1 is KGHSH and CDR2 LQKENI. The CDR3 is made up of 16 amino acids. Deletions cut 3 bases from V and 2 bases from J, with 14 bases between. CDR3 in DNA: TGTGCCAGCTCACCGTCGGAAGGGAGCACCTACAATGAGCAGTTCTTC. This gives the protein CASSPSEGSTYNEQFF.

The chain recombines TRBV5-1 with TRBJ1-2; 8 nucleotides agree with TRBD1. V lost 2 bases, J lost 8 bases, and 5 bases stayed unmatched. CDR1 is SGHRS, CDR2 YFSETQ, per germline. The CDR3 is made up of 13 amino acids. The CDR3 spells CASSFDRGGGYTF. The DNA of the CDR3 is TGCGCCAGCAGCTTCGACAGGGGAGGCGGCTACACCTTC.

This rearrangement joins TRBV30 to TRBJ1-1; D possibly corresponds to TRBD1 (6 bases). The CDR3 has 12 residues. Trimming shortened V by 4 bases and J by 11 bases, and 17 bases separated the two germline ends. The germline V gene has CDR1 GTSNPN and CDR2 SVGIG (reference sequence). CDR3 region: CAWMTNRVMAFF. The CDR3 bases are TGTGCCTGGATGACGAACAGGGTGATGGCTTTCTTT.

V usage is TRBV13 and J usage is TRBJ2-1, with D hard to call. Trimming shortened V by 0 bases and J by 8 bases, and 20 bases separated the two germline ends. The CDR3 loop spans 17 amino acids. Germline CDR1 PRHDT, CDR2 FYEKMQ (reference sequence). For the CDR3, the DNA is TGTGCCAGCAGCTTAGGCCCCGGCGGCGGAGAGATCGATGAGCAGTTCTTC. This gives the protein CASSLGPGGGEIDEQFF. Complete variable domain (other parts from reference TRBV13 and TRBJ2-1): AAGVIQSPRHLIKEKRETATLKCYPIPRHDTVYWYQQGPGQDPQFLISFYEKMQSDKGSIPDRFSAQQFSDYHSELNMSSLELGDSALYFCASSLGPGGGEIDEQFFGPGTRLTVL.

The CDR3 sequence is CASSGEEKTRTATNEKLFF. CDR3 in DNA: TGCGCCAGCAGTGGGGAGGAAAAAACCAGGACCGCAACTAATGAAAAACTGTTTTTT. This chain links TRBV10-1 with TRBJ1-4; D gene unclear. This CDR3 comprises 19 residues. V dropped 4 bases and J dropped 0 bases, with 21 bases sitting between them. Per the germline V gene, CDR1 is WNHNN and CDR2 is SYGVQD (reference sequence).

The chain carries TRBV4-3 and TRBJ2-2; 7 bases agree with TRBD2. The V gene's germline CDR1 is LGHNA and CDR2 YSLEER. CDR3 length: 15 amino acids. The junction had 3 bases not matched to a gene; V was cut back by 4 bases and J by 1 base. The CDR3 DNA is TGCGCCAGCAGCCTTATAGCGGGGAACACCGGGGAGCTGTTTTTT. Translated: CASSLIAGNTGELFF.

The chain is built from TRBV19 and TRBJ1-1; TRBD1 matches at 9 bases. The germline gives CDR1 LNHDA, CDR2 SQIVND (reference sequence). CDR3 length equals 13 residues. Unmatched junction bases numbered 3, after V lost 5 bases and J lost 5 bases. The CDR3 region has the DNA TGTGCCAGTAGTTGGACAGGGGCAACTGAAGCTTTCTTT. Amino acid sequence: CASSWTGATEAFF.

The genes are TRBV6-4 and TRBJ2-1; the match to TRBD2 covers 9 bases. The CDR3 is 15 amino acids. V was clipped by 3 bases and J by 5 bases; unmatched bases: 5. Germline values: CDR1 MRHNA, CDR2 SNTAGT. Written as DNA, the CDR3 is TGTGCCAGCAGTGAATCGGCTAGCGGGGACAATGAGCAGTTCTTC. Its protein is CASSESASGDNEQFF.

This clone was seen only once. The J gene is TRBJ2-7, the V gene TRBV27; D is unclear. This CDR3 is built from 11 residues. Germline CDR1 MNHEY, CDR2 SMNVEV (reference sequence). The V and J ends lost 6 bases and 3 bases respectively, with 6 bases between them. DNA for the CDR3: TGTGCCAGCAGCGACTTCTACGAGCAGTACTTC. As protein: CASSDFYEQYF.

The chain is built from TRBV9 and TRBJ2-3; TRBD2 might be the D (7 bases). V dropped 4 bases and J dropped 0 bases, with 15 bases sitting between them. The germline V gene has CDR1 SGDLS and CDR2 YYNGEE. This CDR3 is built from 16 residues. CDR3 loop: CASSRGRGLSTDTQYF. CDR3 DNA sequence: TGTGCCAGCAGCCGGGGCAGGGGACTAAGCACAGATACGCAGTATTTT.

The chain combines TRBV18 with TRBJ2-3; TRBD1 agrees at 10 bases. The V and J ends lost 3 bases and 1 base, in that order; junction bases with no gene match: 10. The germline gives CDR1 KGHSH, CDR2 LQKENI. CDR3 length: 18 residues. CDR3 loop: CASSPARTGTGGTDTQYF. CDR3 in DNA: TGTGCCAGCTCACCCGCCAGGACCGGGACAGGGGGCACAGATACGCAGTATTTT.